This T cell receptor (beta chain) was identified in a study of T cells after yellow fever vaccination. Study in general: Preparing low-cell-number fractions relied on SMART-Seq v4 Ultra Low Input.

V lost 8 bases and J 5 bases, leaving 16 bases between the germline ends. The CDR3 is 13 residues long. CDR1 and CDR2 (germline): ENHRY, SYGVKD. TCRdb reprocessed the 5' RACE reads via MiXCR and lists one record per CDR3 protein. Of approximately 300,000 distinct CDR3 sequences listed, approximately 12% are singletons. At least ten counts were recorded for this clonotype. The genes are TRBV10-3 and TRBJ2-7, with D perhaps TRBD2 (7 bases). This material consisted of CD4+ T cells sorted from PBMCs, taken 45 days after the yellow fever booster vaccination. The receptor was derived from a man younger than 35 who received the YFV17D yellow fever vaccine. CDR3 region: CAIHKGGGDEQYF. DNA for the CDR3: TGTGCCATCCATAAGGGGGGGGGCGACGAGCAGTACTTC.